The rows below give T cell receptor beta chains drawn from one sample of a study of T cells after yellow fever vaccination. TCRdb redid the calling of the 5' RACE reads with MiXCR, one entry per CDR3 protein. The table records 620,000 or so distinct CDR3 sequences, about a sixth of them present only once. Sequences were derived from PBMCs, sampled about 5 days after the first yellow fever vaccination. The source is a man in his late teens or twenties who received the YFV17D yellow fever vaccine. Both conserved end residues are part of each CDR3. Clone size, where shown, is once, few, many, or a class for clones that have expanded.

clone_size: .; j_call: TRBJ2-5; v_call: TRBV19; cdr3_aa: CASSNWATKETQYF
clone_size: .; j_call: TRBJ2-5; v_call: TRBV29-1; cdr3_aa: CSVVGFQETQYF
clone_size: .; j_call: TRBJ1-1; v_call: TRBV4-3; cdr3_aa: CASSRARGMSGTEAFF
clone_size: .; j_call: TRBJ2-2; v_call: TRBV12-3/TRBV12-4; cdr3_aa: CASVSDTGELFF
clone_size: .; j_call: TRBJ1-1; v_call: TRBV7-3; cdr3_aa: CASSLSSNRGTEAFF
clone_size: few; j_call: TRBJ2-2; v_call: TRBV25-1; cdr3_aa: CASSERDPYYGELFF
clone_size: .; j_call: TRBJ1-6; v_call: TRBV12-3/TRBV12-4; cdr3_aa: CASSRTGWDSPLHF
clone_size: .; j_call: TRBJ2-5; v_call: TRBV5-1; cdr3_aa: CASSRTSGAETQYF
clone_size: few; j_call: TRBJ2-2; v_call: TRBV9; cdr3_aa: CASSVFGAPTGELFF
clone_size: few; j_call: TRBJ2-7; v_call: TRBV2; cdr3_aa: CASSEQISSYEQYF
clone_size: .; j_call: TRBJ2-3; v_call: TRBV7-9; cdr3_aa: CASNLGGVTDTQYF
clone_size: few; j_call: TRBJ2-3; v_call: TRBV7-8; cdr3_aa: CASSLARTYRTDTQYF
clone_size: .; j_call: TRBJ2-1; v_call: TRBV6-2/TRBV6-3; cdr3_aa: CASSYAISSVHNEQFF
clone_size: few; j_call: TRBJ1-2; v_call: TRBV5-5; cdr3_aa: CASGMTAKIYGYTF
clone_size: few; j_call: TRBJ2-1; v_call: TRBV12-3/TRBV12-4; cdr3_aa: CASSPRQGKYNEQFF
clone_size: .; j_call: TRBJ2-4; v_call: TRBV20-1; cdr3_aa: CSAQTGGGNIQYF
clone_size: many; j_call: TRBJ1-5; v_call: TRBV12-3/TRBV12-4; cdr3_aa: CASSPTRGRVGNQPQHF
clone_size: many; j_call: TRBJ1-1; v_call: TRBV7-2; cdr3_aa: CASSLVGDFEAFF
clone_size: few; j_call: TRBJ2-3; v_call: TRBV11-2; cdr3_aa: CASRYPGLGGPAGTDTQYF
clone_size: few; j_call: TRBJ2-4; v_call: TRBV7-2; cdr3_aa: CASSPAGKNIQYF
clone_size: .; j_call: TRBJ2-5; v_call: TRBV4-3; cdr3_aa: CASSPRGGAETQYF
clone_size: many; j_call: TRBJ2-1; v_call: TRBV4-1; cdr3_aa: CASSKGSDRQFF
clone_size: .; j_call: TRBJ1-1; v_call: TRBV7-2; cdr3_aa: CASSLVGDVNGAFF
clone_size: .; j_call: TRBJ1-5; v_call: TRBV2; cdr3_aa: CASRRLLDRSNQPQHF
clone_size: many; j_call: TRBJ2-2; v_call: TRBV2; cdr3_aa: CASSEAEASGELFF
clone_size: .; j_call: TRBJ1-5; v_call: TRBV7-2; cdr3_aa: CASSFTGTVNNQPQHF
clone_size: .; j_call: TRBJ2-5; v_call: TRBV6-2/TRBV6-3; cdr3_aa: CASTTSLAMETQYF
clone_size: .; j_call: TRBJ2-2; v_call: TRBV24-1; cdr3_aa: CATSAESGGAGNTGELFF
clone_size: .; j_call: TRBJ1-6; v_call: TRBV6-1; cdr3_aa: CASSSTWQMNSPLHF
clone_size: .; j_call: TRBJ2-1; v_call: TRBV7-3; cdr3_aa: CASSLVLGGDEQFF
clone_size: .; j_call: TRBJ2-7; v_call: TRBV5-5; cdr3_aa: CASSLTLSGDLYEQYF
clone_size: many; j_call: TRBJ2-3; v_call: TRBV5-1; cdr3_aa: CASSKGSTDTQYF
clone_size: few; j_call: TRBJ2-1; v_call: TRBV29-1; cdr3_aa: CSVELVERGYNEQFF
clone_size: few; j_call: TRBJ2-2; v_call: TRBV12-3/TRBV12-4; cdr3_aa: CASSSTTANTGELFF
clone_size: few; j_call: TRBJ2-7; v_call: TRBV6-2/TRBV6-3; cdr3_aa: CASSFHGAILYEQYF